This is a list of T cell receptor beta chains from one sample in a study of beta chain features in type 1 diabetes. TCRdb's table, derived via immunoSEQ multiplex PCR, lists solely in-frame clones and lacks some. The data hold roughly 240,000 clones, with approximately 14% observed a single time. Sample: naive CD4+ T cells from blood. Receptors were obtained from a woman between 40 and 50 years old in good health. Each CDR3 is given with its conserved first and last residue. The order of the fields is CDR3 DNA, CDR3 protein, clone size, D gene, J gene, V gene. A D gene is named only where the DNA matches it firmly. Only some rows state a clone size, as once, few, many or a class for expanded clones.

DNA: TGTGCCACCATCAAGCTTATCTCTGGAAACACCATATATTTT; CDR3: CATIKLISGNTIYF; size: many; D: .; J: TRBJ1-3; V: TRBV7-9
DNA: TGCGCCAGCAGCCCTCGGGGGGACTCCTACGAGCAGTACTTC; CDR3: CASSPRGDSYEQYF; size: few; D: TRBD2; J: TRBJ2-7; V: TRBV5-1
DNA: TGTGCCAGCTCACCTCCCGGAGCGGCTGATAATTCACCCCTCCACTTT; CDR3: CASSPPGAADNSPLHF; size: few; D: .; J: TRBJ1-6; V: TRBV18
DNA: TGTGCCAGCAGCCTAGGGGTAGGACAGAACACTGAAGCTTTCTTT; CDR3: CASSLGVGQNTEAFF; size: .; D: .; J: TRBJ1-1; V: TRBV7-8
DNA: TGTGCCAGCAGTGAAGAATTGGCAGGTGCCGGGGAGCTGTTTTTT; CDR3: CASSEELAGAGELFF; size: few; D: .; J: TRBJ2-2; V: TRBV2
DNA: TGTGCCAGCAGTTACGGTCGGGGGGTCACAGATACGCAGTATTTT; CDR3: CASSYGRGVTDTQYF; size: .; D: TRBD2; J: TRBJ2-3; V: TRBV6-6
DNA: TGTGCCAGCAGCTTAACGCTAGCGGGGCGGCAAGAGACCCAGTACTTC; CDR3: CASSLTLAGRQETQYF; size: few; D: TRBD2; J: TRBJ2-5; V: TRBV11-2
DNA: TGTGCCAGCAGCTTTAGTAGTGGGAACACCGGGGAGCTGTTTTTT; CDR3: CASSFSSGNTGELFF; size: .; D: .; J: TRBJ2-2; V: TRBV7-2
DNA: TGCAGCGTTTTCGACAGGGCCAAAAACATTCAGTACTTC; CDR3: CSVFDRAKNIQYF; size: .; D: .; J: TRBJ2-4; V: TRBV29-1
DNA: TGTGCCAGCGGACAGGGGTTGTCCTACGAGCAGTACTTC; CDR3: CASGQGLSYEQYF; size: few; D: TRBD1; J: TRBJ2-7; V: TRBV6-1
DNA: TGCGCCAGCAGCCCCCGGCCTTCCGGGGGGCCTAACACCGGGGAGCTGTTTTTT; CDR3: CASSPRPSGGPNTGELFF; size: few; D: .; J: TRBJ2-2; V: TRBV5-1
DNA: TGCGCCAGCAGCCCACCCGGGACTAGCGGGGGCAATGAGCAGTTCTTC; CDR3: CASSPPGTSGGNEQFF; size: few; D: TRBD2; J: TRBJ2-1; V: TRBV5-1
DNA: TGTGCCAGCAGCCAAGATAGAGCGGAGGGGAAAGAGACCCAGTACTTC; CDR3: CASSQDRAEGKETQYF; size: .; D: .; J: TRBJ2-5; V: TRBV4-2
DNA: TGTGCCATCAGTGAGTCGGAGGGAGCCAACACTGAAGCTTTCTTT; CDR3: CAISESEGANTEAFF; size: few; D: .; J: TRBJ1-1; V: TRBV10-3
DNA: TGTGCCAGCAGCTTAGATTTGGGAGGGGGGCAGTTCTTC; CDR3: CASSLDLGGGQFF; size: many; D: .; J: TRBJ2-1; V: TRBV7-2
DNA: TGTGCCAGCAGCACCCAGGAGGTCTACGAGCAGTACTTC; CDR3: CASSTQEVYEQYF; size: many; D: .; J: TRBJ2-7; V: TRBV28
DNA: TGTGCCAGCAGGATCGTTAGCGGGGGGGCGACCGGGGAGCTGTTTTTT; CDR3: CASRIVSGGATGELFF; size: few; D: TRBD2; J: TRBJ2-2; V: TRBV6-6
DNA: TGTGCCTCACAAGCAGGGTTTCGACGCAATCAGCCCCAGCATTTT; CDR3: CASQAGFRRNQPQHF; size: .; D: .; J: TRBJ1-5; V: TRBV10-3
DNA: TGTGCCAGCAGCCGACTCAACGCGGCTTGGGGCTACACCTTC; CDR3: CASSRLNAAWGYTF; size: .; D: .; J: TRBJ1-2; V: TRBV6-5
DNA: TGTGCCAGCACGGTGGTGCTAGCGGGGGGCACAGATACGCAGTATTTT; CDR3: CASTVVLAGGTDTQYF; size: .; D: TRBD2; J: TRBJ2-3; V: TRBV2